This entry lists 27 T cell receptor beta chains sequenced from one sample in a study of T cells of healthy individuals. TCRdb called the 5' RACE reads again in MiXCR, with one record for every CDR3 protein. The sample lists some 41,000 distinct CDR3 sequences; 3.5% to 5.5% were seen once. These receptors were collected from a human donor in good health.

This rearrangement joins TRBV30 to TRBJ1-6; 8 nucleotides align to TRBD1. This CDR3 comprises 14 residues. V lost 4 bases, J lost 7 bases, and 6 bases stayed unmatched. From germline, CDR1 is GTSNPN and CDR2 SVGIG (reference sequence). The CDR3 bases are TGTGCCTGGACTGGACAGGGCCGAAATTCACCCCTCCACTTT. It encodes CAWTGQGRNSPLHF.

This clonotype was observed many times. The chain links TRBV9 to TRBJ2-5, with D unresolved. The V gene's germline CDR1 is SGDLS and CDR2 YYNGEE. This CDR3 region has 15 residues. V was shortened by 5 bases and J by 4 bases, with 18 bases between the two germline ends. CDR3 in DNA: TGTGCCAGCAGTCCCTCCCCGGCCCCCACAGAGACCCAGTACTTC. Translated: CASSPSPAPTETQYF.

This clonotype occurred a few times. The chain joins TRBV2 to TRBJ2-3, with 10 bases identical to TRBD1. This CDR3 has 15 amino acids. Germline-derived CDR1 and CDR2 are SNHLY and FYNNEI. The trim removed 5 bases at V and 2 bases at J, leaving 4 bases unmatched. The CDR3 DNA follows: TGTGCCAGCAGTAGACAGGGGGCGCCCACAGATACGCAGTATTTT. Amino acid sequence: CASSRQGAPTDTQYF.

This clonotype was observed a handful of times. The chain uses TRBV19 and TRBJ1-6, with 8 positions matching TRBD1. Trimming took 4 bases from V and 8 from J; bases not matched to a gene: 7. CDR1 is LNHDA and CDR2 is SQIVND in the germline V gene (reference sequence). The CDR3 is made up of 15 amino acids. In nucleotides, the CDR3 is TGTGCCAGTAGTACGACAGGGGTGGCTGATTCACCCCTCCACTTT. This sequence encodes CASSTTGVADSPLHF.

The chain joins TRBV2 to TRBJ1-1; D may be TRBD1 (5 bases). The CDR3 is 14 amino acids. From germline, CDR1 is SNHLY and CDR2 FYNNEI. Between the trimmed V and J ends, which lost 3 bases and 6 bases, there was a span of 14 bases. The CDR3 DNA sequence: TGTGCCAGCAGTGATAGGGGCGGGGGGGCTGAAGCTTTCTTT. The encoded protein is CASSDRGGGAEAFF.

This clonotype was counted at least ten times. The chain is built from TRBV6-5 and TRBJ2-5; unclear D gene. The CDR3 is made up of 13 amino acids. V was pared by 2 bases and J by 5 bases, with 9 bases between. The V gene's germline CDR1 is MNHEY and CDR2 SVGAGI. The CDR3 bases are TGTGCCAGCAGTTACGGTGGTCCGGAGACCCAGTACTTC. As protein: CASSYGGPETQYF.

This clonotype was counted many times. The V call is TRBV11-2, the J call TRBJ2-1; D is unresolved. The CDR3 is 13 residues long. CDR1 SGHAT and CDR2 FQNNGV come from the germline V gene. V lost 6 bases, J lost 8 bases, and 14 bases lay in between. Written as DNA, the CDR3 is TGTGCCAGCAGAACCATTACCGGGTATGAGCAGTTCTTC. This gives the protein CASRTITGYEQFF.

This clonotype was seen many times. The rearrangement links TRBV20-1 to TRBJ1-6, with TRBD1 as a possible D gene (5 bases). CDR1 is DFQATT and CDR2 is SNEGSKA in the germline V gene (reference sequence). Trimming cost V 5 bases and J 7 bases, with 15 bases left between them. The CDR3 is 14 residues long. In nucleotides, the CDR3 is TGCAGTGCTCGAACCGGGACGGAGAATTCACCCCTCCACTTT. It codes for CSARTGTENSPLHF.

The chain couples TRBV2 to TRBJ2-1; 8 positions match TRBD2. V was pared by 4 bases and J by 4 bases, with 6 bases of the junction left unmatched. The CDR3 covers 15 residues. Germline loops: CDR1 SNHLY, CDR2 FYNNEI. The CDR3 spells CASSALLAGYNEQFF. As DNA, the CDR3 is TGTGCCAGCAGTGCTCTGCTAGCGGGTTACAATGAGCAGTTCTTC.

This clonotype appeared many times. The DNA of the CDR3 is TGTGCCTGGAGTGTAGGGCAGCCTAGCACCTACGAGCAGTACTTC. Translation gives CAWSVGQPSTYEQYF. The chain has TRBV30 and TRBJ2-7; perhaps TRBD2 as D (5 bases). This CDR3 has 15 amino acids. V shed 0 bases and J shed 2 bases, with 14 bases lying between them. The germline gives CDR1 GTSNPN, CDR2 SVGIG (reference sequence). The entire variable domain, with the rest obtained from reference TRBV30 and TRBJ2-7, is as follows: SQTIHQWPATLVQPVGSPLSLECTVEGTSNPNLYWYRQAAGRGLQLLFYSVGIGQISSEVPQNLSASRPQDRQFILSSKKLLLSDSGFYLCAWSVGQPSTYEQYFGPGTRLTVT.

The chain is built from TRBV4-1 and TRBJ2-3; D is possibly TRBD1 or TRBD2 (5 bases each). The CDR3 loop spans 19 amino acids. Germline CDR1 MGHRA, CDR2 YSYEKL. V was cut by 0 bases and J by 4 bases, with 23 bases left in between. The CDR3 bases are TGCGCCAGCAGCCAAGAGAGGGGCGCGTTACCACCCAGGTCAGATACGCAGTATTTT. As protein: CASSQERGALPPRSDTQYF.

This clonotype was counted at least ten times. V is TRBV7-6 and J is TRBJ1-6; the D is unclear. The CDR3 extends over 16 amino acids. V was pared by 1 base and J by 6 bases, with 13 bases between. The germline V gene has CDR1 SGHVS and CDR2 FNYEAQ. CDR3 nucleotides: TGTGCCAGCAGCTTAGGGTTAGGAAGAAGTAATTCACCCCTCCACTTT. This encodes CASSLGLGRSNSPLHF.

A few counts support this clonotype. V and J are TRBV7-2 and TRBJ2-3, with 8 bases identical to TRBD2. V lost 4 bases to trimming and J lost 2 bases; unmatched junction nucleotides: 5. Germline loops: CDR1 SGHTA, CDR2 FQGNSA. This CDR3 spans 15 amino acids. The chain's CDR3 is CASSWVAGFTDTQYF. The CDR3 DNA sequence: TGTGCCAGCAGCTGGGTAGCGGGGTTCACAGATACGCAGTATTTT.

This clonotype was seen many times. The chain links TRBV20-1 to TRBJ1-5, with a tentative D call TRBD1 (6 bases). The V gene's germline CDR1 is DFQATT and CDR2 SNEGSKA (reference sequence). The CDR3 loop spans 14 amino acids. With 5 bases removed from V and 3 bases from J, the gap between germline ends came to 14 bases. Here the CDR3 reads CSAGSDSPNQPQHF. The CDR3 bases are TGCAGTGCTGGTTCGGACAGCCCCAATCAGCCCCAGCATTTT.

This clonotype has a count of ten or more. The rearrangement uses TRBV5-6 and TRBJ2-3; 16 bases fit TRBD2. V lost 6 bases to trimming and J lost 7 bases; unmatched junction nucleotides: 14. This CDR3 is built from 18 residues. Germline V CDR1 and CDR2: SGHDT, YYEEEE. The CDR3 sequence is CASIRSGTSGRGDNTQYF. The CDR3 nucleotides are TGTGCCAGCATCCGTTCCGGGACTAGCGGGAGGGGCGATAATACGCAGTATTTT.

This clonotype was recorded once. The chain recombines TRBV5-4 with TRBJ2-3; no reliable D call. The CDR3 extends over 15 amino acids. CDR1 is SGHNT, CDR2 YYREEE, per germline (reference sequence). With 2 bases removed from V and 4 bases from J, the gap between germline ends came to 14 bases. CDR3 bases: TGTGCCAGCAGCTTTAACTACTTGGTTCCAGATACGCAGTATTTT. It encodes CASSFNYLVPDTQYF.

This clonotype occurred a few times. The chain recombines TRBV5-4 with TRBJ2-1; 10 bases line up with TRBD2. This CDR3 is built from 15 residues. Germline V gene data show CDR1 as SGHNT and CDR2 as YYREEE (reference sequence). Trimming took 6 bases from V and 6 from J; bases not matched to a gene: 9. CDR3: CASTSGRRGGNEQFF. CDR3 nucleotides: TGTGCCAGCACTAGCGGGAGAAGGGGGGGCAATGAGCAGTTCTTC.

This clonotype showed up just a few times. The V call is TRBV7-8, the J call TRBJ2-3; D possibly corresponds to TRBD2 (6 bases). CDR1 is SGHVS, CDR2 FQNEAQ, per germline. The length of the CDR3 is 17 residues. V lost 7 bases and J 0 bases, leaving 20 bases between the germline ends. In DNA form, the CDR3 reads TGTGCCAGCACCCTACCCCCGCAGCGGGCTAGCACAGATACGCAGTATTTT. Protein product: CASTLPPQRASTDTQYF. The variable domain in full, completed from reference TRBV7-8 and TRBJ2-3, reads GAGVSQSPRYKVAKRGQDVALRCDPISGHVSLFWYQQALGQGPEFLTYFQNEAQLDKSGLPSDRFFAERPEGSVSTLKIQRTQQEDSAVYLCASTLPPQRASTDTQYFGPGTRLTVL.

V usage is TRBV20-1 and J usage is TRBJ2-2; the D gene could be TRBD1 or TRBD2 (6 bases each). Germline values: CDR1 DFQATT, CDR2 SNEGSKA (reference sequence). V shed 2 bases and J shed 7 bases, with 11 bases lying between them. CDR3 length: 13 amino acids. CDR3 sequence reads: CSARRGQGGELFF. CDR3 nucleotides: TGCAGTGCTAGACGGGGGCAGGGCGGGGAGCTGTTTTTT.

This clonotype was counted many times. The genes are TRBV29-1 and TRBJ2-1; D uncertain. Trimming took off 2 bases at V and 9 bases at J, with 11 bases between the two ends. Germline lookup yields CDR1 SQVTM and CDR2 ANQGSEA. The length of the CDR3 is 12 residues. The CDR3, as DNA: TGCAGCGTTGAACGGCCACCGGTTGAGCAGTTCTTC. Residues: CSVERPPVEQFF.

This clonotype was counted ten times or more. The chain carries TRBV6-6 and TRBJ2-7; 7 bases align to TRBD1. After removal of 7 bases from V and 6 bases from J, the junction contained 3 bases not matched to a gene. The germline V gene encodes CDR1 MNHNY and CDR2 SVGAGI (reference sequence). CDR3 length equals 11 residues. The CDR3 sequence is CASTPGGEQYF. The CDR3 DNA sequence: TGTGCCAGCACCCCAGGGGGCGAGCAGTACTTC.

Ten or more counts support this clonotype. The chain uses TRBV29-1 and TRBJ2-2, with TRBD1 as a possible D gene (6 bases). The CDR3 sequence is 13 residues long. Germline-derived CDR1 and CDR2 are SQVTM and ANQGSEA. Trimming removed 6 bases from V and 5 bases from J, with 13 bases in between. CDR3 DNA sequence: TGCAGCGTCCGCTCTCAGGGGACCGGGGAGCTGTTTTTT. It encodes CSVRSQGTGELFF.

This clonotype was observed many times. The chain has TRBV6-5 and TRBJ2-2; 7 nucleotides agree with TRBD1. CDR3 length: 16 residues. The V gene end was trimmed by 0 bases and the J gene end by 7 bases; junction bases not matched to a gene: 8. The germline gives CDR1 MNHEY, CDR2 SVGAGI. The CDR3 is CASSYSITGERGELFF. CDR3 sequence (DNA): TGTGCCAGCAGTTACTCGATAACAGGGGAGCGCGGGGAGCTGTTTTTT.

In DNA, the CDR3 is TGCGCCAGCAGCTTGGGGTATGATTCACCCCTCCACTTT. Residues: CASSLGYDSPLHF. The chain joins TRBV5-1 to TRBJ1-6; no clear D. Germline values: CDR1 SGHRS, CDR2 YFSETQ. There are 13 residues in the CDR3. Trimming pared 0 bases from V and 8 bases from J, leaving 6 bases between.

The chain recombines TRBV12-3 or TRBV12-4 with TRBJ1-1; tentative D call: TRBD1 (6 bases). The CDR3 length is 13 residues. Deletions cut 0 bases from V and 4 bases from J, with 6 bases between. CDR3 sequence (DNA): TGTGCCAGCAGTTTAGCAGGGGGCACTGAAGCTTTCTTT. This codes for CASSLAGGTEAFF.

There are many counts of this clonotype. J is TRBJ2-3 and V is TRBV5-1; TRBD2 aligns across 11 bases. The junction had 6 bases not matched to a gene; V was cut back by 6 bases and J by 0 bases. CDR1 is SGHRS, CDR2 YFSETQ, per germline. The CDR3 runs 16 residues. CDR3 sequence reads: CASKVSGGASTDTQYF. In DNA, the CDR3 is TGCGCCAGCAAAGTTAGCGGGGGGGCCAGCACAGATACGCAGTATTTT.

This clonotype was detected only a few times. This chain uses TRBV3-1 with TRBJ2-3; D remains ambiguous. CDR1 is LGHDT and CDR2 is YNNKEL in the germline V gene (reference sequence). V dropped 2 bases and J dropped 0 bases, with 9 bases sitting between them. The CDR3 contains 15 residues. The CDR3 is CASSQRLESTDTQYF. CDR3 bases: TGTGCCAGCAGCCAACGACTGGAGAGCACAGATACGCAGTATTTT.